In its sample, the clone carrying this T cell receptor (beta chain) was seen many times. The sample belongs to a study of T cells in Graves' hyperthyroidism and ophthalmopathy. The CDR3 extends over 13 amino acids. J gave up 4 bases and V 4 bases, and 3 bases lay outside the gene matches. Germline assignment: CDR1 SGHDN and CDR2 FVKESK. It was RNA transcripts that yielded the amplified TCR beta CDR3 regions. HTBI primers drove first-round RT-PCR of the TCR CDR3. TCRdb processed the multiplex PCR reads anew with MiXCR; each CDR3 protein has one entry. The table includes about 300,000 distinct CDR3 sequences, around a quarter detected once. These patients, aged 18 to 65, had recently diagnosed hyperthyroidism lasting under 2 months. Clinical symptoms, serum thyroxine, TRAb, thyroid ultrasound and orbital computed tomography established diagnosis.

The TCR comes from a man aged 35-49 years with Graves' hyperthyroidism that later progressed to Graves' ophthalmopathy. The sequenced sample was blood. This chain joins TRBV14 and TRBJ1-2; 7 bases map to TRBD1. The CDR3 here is CASSPRTGYGYTF. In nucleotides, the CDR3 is TGTGCCAGCAGCCCTCGGACAGGCTATGGCTACACCTTC.